This TCR beta chain stems from a study of graft-versus-host responses after intestinal transplantation. Whole-study results and caveats: With peak circulating GvH clone levels came an association with early post-transplant HvG declines.

Concerning this clone itself: The target antigen is unknown.

Libraries were prepared by immunoSEQ multiplex PCR; TCRdb keeps only in-frame clonotypes and omits some of them. The data show about 97,000 clones, with roughly 90% seen just once and about 15% held by the top ten. The ends were cut back, 0 bases at V and 7 bases at J, with 19 bases in the middle. The germline V gene encodes CDR1 ENHRY and CDR2 SYGVKD. This CDR3 is 17 amino acids long. The source was PBMCs, collected 450 to 460 days after intestinal transplant. This TCR derives from a human patient who received an intestinal transplant, so some T cells may come from the graft donor. The chain recombines TRBV10-3 with TRBJ2-1; D tentatively fits TRBD1 or TRBD2 (5 bases each). CDR3 bases: TGTGCCATCAGTGAGTCGAGGGACCCGAACCACTGGAATGAGCAGTTCTTC. This translates into CAISESRDPNHWNEQFF.